This T cell receptor (beta chain) was obtained from a study of long-term antiretroviral therapy in people with HIV. About the study: It was about a decade before the 2015 immediate-ART recommendation that the earliest samples were taken. Study-wide findings and caveats: The study found that diversity rose after ART but stayed below transplant donor controls.

This CDR3 has 12 residues. The immunoSEQ assay was v3.0, run at survey level. Per-sample targets for sequencing were about 40,000-50,000 T-cell genomes. Using immunoSEQ multiplex PCR, the repertoire was profiled, and TCRdb retains in-frame clones only, with some absent. The profile shows roughly 28,000 clones, approximately 90% of them singletons. As to this clone: The antigen remains undetermined.

The study used samples holding about 1-10 million cryopreserved PBMC before DNA extraction. The V call is TRBV21-1, the J call TRBJ2-1; the table calls TRBD1, which could not be checked here. TRBV21-1 is an annotated pseudogene. The starting material was unsorted PBMCs, obtained just over 5 years after starting antiretroviral therapy. The receptor's source is a woman in her forties with HIV. The chain's CDR3 is CASSKVITEQFF. Here the CDR3 DNA reads TGTGCCAGCAGCAAAGTAATTACAGAGCAGTTCTTC.